This TCR beta chain emerged from a study of blood T cell repertoires in COVID-19. For the study at large: Samples taken during acute and convalescent COVID-19 were collected in the United States, Italy and Spain.

Germline lookup yields CDR1 SGDLS and CDR2 YYNGEE. The CDR3 length is 16 residues. V was trimmed by 4 bases and J by 1 base, leaving 15 bases between them. As handled by the study authors: Amplifying reference gene primers gave estimates of nucleated cell counts. Sequencing was performed with immunoSEQ multiplex PCR; in TCRdb, only in-frame clones are kept and a portion is missing. V and J calls and clone size are those listed in that table; D and trimming were worked out from the DNA. The sample holds more than 15,000 clones, around 82% seen once. The TCR comes from a man aged 55 to 70 with active or convalescent COVID-19. The chain recombines TRBV9 with TRBJ2-1; D is possibly TRBD2 (6 bases). Sequenced sample: peripheral blood. CDR3 sequence reads: CASSSLGGESYNEQFF. The CDR3 bases are TGTGCCAGCAGCTCACTAGGAGGGGAGTCCTACAATGAGCAGTTCTTC.